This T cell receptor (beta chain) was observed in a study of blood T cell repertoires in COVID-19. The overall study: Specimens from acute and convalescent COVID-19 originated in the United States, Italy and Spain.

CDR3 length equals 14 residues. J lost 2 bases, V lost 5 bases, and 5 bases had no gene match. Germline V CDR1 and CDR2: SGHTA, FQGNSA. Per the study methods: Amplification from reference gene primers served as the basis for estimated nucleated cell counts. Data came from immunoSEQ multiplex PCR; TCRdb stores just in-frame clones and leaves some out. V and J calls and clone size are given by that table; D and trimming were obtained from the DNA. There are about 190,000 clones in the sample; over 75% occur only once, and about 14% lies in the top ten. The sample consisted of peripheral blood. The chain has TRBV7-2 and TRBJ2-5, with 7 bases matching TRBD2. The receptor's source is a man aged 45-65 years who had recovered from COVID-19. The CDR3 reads CASSLSSGQETQYF. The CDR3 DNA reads TGTGCCAGCAGCCTATCTAGCGGACAAGAGACCCAGTACTTC.